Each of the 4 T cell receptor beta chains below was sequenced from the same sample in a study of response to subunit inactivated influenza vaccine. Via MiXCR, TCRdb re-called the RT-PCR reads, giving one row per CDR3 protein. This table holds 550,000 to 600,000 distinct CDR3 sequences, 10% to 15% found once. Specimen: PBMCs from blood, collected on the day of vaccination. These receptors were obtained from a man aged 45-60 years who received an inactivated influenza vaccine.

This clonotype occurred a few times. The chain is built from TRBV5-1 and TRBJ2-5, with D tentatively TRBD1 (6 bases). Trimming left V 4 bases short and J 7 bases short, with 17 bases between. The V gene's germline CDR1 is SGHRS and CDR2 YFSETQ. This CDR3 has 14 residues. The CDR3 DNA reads TGCGCCAGCAGCCCCGGACAGTATCCCGGGACCCAGTACTTC. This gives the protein CASSPGQYPGTQYF.

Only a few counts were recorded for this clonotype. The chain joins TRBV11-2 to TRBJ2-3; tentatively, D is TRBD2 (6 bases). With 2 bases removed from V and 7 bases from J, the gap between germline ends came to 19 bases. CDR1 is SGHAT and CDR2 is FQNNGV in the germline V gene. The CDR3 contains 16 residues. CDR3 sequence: CASSLFGGLPGNTQYF. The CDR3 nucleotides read TGTGCCAGCAGCTTATTCGGGGGACTCCCGGGGAATACGCAGTATTTT.

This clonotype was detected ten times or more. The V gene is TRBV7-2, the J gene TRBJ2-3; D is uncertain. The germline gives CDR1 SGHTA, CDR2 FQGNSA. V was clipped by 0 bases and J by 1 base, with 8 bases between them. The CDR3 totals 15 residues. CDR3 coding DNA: TGTGCCAGCAGCTTAGCTGCTGGCGGCACAGATACGCAGTATTTT. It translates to CASSLAAGGTDTQYF.

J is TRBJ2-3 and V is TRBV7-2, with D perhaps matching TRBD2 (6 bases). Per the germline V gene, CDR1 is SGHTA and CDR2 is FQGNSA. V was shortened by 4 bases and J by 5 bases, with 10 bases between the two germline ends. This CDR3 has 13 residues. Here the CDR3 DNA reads TGTGCCAGCAGCTCAAGACTAGTAGATACGCAGTATTTT. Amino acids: CASSSRLVDTQYF. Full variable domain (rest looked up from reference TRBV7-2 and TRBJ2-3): GAGVSQSPSNKVTEKGKDVELRCDPISGHTALYWYRQSLGQGLEFLIYFQGNSAPDKSGLPSDRFSAERTGGSVSTLTIQRTQQEDSAVYLCASSSRLVDTQYFGPGTRLTVL.